A selection of T cell receptor beta chains follows, all from one sample in a study of monozygotic twins with inflammatory bowel disease. TCRdb re-called the 5' RACE reads and shows each CDR3 protein once, DNA omitted. This repertoire includes 440,000 or so distinct CDR3 sequences. The sequencing input was blood. The origin of the receptors is a human donor with ulcerative colitis or Crohn's disease, or a healthy co-twin of an affected twin (not recorded which). The CDR3 runs from the conserved cysteine through the conserved F or W.

TRBJ2-7	TRBV4-1	CASSQSPQPSGGRNEQYF
TRBJ1-5	TRBV12-3/TRBV12-4	CASSARGSNQPQHF
TRBJ1-6	TRBV7-2	CASSLAWRGTYSPLHF
TRBJ1-3	TRBV30	CAWSPGDTIYF
TRBJ2-1	TRBV20-1	CSVASGYNEQFF
TRBJ2-1	TRBV5-1	CASSLGSGTIYNEQFF
TRBJ2-1	TRBV18	CASSPPNSGGEQFF
TRBJ1-1	TRBV19	CASRTNRGYTEALF
TRBJ2-5	TRBV3-1	CASSQDLVRHGETQYF
TRBJ2-3	TRBV7-9	CASSLQGATDTQYF
TRBJ2-5	TRBV7-9	CASSLRGAKQETQYF
TRBJ2-1	TRBV5-1	CASSFMGRIDEQFF
TRBJ2-7	TRBV18	CASSPRNRDEQYF
TRBJ2-3	TRBV11-2	CASSPMADTQYF
TRBJ1-3	TRBV10-3	CAINKGAGNTIYF
TRBJ2-2	TRBV5-4	CASSLSLLAGVTGELFF
TRBJ2-3	TRBV3-1	CASSQNPGNTQYF
TRBJ2-7	TRBV6-1	CASSLYRGTNYEQYF
TRBJ1-1	TRBV14	CASSQESFTEAFF
TRBJ2-3	TRBV5-6	CASSLDGGKTDTQYF
TRBJ2-2	TRBV12-3/TRBV12-4	CASSLRQVEVHTGELFF
TRBJ1-4	TRBV4-2	CASSQTPGQGGEKLFF
TRBJ2-3	TRBV7-9	CASSLVRGLDTQYF
TRBJ1-1	TRBV7-9	CASSFRDRVGEAFF
TRBJ2-3	TRBV24-1	CATSFGLGDTQYF
TRBJ2-3	TRBV7-9	CASSSQGTDTQYF